This passage covers 12 T cell receptor beta chains from one sample sequenced in a study of T cell responses to AZD1222 COVID-19 vaccine. Clones were read by immunoSEQ multiplex PCR, and TCRdb kept only the in-frame ones, dropping some. The sample has 250,000 to 300,000 clones; roughly 93% are singletons. The sequenced sample was peripheral blood, obtained 28 days after the second AZD1222 dose. All receptors come from an adult who received the AZD1222 COVID-19 vaccine.

The chain uses TRBV20-1 and TRBJ2-7; TRBD2 might be the D (6 bases). Germline V gene sequence: CDR1 DFQATT, CDR2 SNEGSKA (reference sequence). The V and J ends lost 3 bases and 4 bases respectively, with 16 bases between them. The CDR3 contains 14 residues. Here the CDR3 reads CSASGPGVGYEQYF. DNA for the CDR3: TGCAGTGCTAGTGGCCCGGGGGTTGGTTACGAGCAGTACTTC.

The chain carries TRBV7-2 and TRBJ1-2; weak D call: TRBD1 (5 bases). Looked up from germline, CDR1 is SGHTA and CDR2 is FQGNSA. The CDR3 has 13 residues. V was clipped by 6 bases and J by 6 bases, with 14 bases between them. CDR3 DNA: TGTGCCAGCAGGCAAGCAGGGAGGAATGGCTACACCTTC. Translated, it gives CASRQAGRNGYTF.

The chain has TRBV7-9 and TRBJ2-2, with D possibly matching TRBD1 (5 bases). This CDR3 has 12 amino acids. Trimming removed 5 bases at V and 5 bases at J, with 6 bases between. Germline-derived CDR1 and CDR2 are SEHNR and FQNEAQ (reference sequence). CDR3 sequence (DNA): TGTGCCAGCAGCCCAGGGACCGGGGAGCTGTTTTTT. It encodes CASSPGTGELFF.

The chain links TRBV10-2 to TRBJ2-3; 7 bases fit TRBD1. CDR3 length equals 16 residues. The ends lost 8 bases at V and 0 bases at J; junction bases unmatched: 11. Germline V gives CDR1 WSHSY, CDR2 SAAADI. The CDR3 is CASLPRDRFSTDTQYF. DNA of the CDR3: TGCGCCAGCCTTCCCCGGGACAGATTTAGCACAGATACGCAGTATTTT.

The rearrangement uses TRBV5-4 and TRBJ1-1, with unresolved D. Trimming cost V 0 bases and J 0 bases, with 3 bases left between them. Germline V gene lookup returns CDR1 SGHNT and CDR2 YYREEE (reference sequence). The CDR3 contains 13 residues. The CDR3 sequence is CASSLALNTEAFF. In DNA form, the CDR3 reads TGTGCCAGCAGCTTGGCGTTGAACACTGAAGCTTTCTTT.

This chain connects TRBV4-1 to TRBJ1-5, with D perhaps matching TRBD1 (5 bases). Trimming left V 4 bases short and J 3 bases short, with 10 bases between. Germline V lookup: CDR1 MGHRA, CDR2 YSYEKL. The CDR3 loop spans 14 amino acids. The DNA for the CDR3 is TGCGCCAGCAGCCTGACAGACGCCAATCAGCCCCAGCATTTT. It codes for CASSLTDANQPQHF.

The genes are TRBV10-3 and TRBJ2-2, with 8 bases matching TRBD1. The CDR3 has 16 amino acids. J was trimmed by 5 bases and V by 5 bases; bases with no gene match: 10. In germline, CDR1 is ENHRY, CDR2 SYGVKD. CDR3 protein: CAISRGQGGGTGELFF. In DNA form, the CDR3 reads TGTGCCATCAGTCGTGGACAGGGCGGAGGAACCGGGGAGCTGTTTTTT.

The genes are TRBV10-2 and TRBJ1-4, with D possibly matching TRBD1 (5 bases). This CDR3 contains 15 residues. The ends were cut back, 6 bases at V and 5 bases at J, with 16 bases in the middle. The germline V gene has CDR1 WSHSY and CDR2 SAAADI. CDR3: CASRANGAQNEKLFF. CDR3 coding DNA: TGCGCCAGCAGGGCCAATGGGGCCCAAAATGAAAAACTGTTTTTT.

The rearrangement uses TRBV4-1 and TRBJ2-5; the D is unclear. CDR1 is MGHRA and CDR2 is YSYEKL in the germline V gene. V lost 4 bases and J lost 1, with 10 bases in between. This CDR3 contains 14 residues. CDR3 sequence (DNA): TGCGCCAGCAGCCTGGACGTAGGCCAAGAGACCCAGTACTTC. Translated, it gives CASSLDVGQETQYF.

This chain connects TRBV7-2 to TRBJ1-4; D gene ambiguous. Per the germline V gene, CDR1 is SGHTA and CDR2 is FQGNSA. Trimming stripped 6 bases from V and 3 bases from J, with 11 bases between. The CDR3 loop spans 14 amino acids. DNA for the CDR3: TGTGCCAGCAGACCCGGACCGGCTAATGAAAAACTGTTTTTT. Its translation: CASRPGPANEKLFF. Variable domain in full (rest from reference TRBV7-2 and TRBJ1-4): GAGVSQSPSNKVTEKGKDVELRCDPISGHTALYWYRQSLGQGLEFLIYFQGNSAPDKSGLPSDRFSAERTGGSVSTLTIQRTQQEDSAVYLCASRPGPANEKLFFGSGTQLSVL.

The genes are TRBV11-2 and TRBJ2-7, with TRBD2 matching over 16 bases. The CDR3 is made up of 18 amino acids. V lost 5 bases to trimming and J lost 3 bases; unmatched junction nucleotides: 10. Germline V lookup: CDR1 SGHAT, CDR2 FQNNGV. This CDR3 is CASSAIRGTSGRVYEQYF. The CDR3 DNA sequence: TGTGCCAGCAGCGCGATTAGGGGGACTAGCGGGAGGGTCTACGAGCAGTACTTC.

V usage is TRBV28 and J usage is TRBJ1-2; D not certain. This CDR3 contains 12 residues. In germline, CDR1 is MDHEN, CDR2 SYDVKM. V lost 5 bases and J 5 bases, leaving 9 bases between the germline ends. In nucleotides, the CDR3 is TGTGCCAGCAGTCCCCGGGAGTATGGCTACACCTTC. It translates to CASSPREYGYTF.